This T cell receptor (beta chain) is from a study of blood T cell repertoires in COVID-19. Study context: Some COVID-19 samples were acute and others convalescent; all came from the United States, Italy and Spain.

Clones were sequenced by immunoSEQ multiplex PCR, and TCRdb holds only the in-frame ones, with some missing. The sample lists 40,000 or so clones; roughly 90% were seen once. The germline V gene has CDR1 MDHEN and CDR2 SYDVKM. V was shortened by 4 bases and J by 3 bases, with 15 bases between the two germline ends. The CDR3 runs 15 residues. The receptor was isolated from a man aged 45-65 years with active COVID-19. Input material: peripheral blood. The rearrangement links TRBV28 to TRBJ1-1, with D possibly being TRBD1 (5 bases). CDR3 nucleotides: TGTGCCAGCAGTTCCGGACGGGGGTGGGACACTGAAGCTTTCTTT. Its translation is CASSSGRGWDTEAFF.